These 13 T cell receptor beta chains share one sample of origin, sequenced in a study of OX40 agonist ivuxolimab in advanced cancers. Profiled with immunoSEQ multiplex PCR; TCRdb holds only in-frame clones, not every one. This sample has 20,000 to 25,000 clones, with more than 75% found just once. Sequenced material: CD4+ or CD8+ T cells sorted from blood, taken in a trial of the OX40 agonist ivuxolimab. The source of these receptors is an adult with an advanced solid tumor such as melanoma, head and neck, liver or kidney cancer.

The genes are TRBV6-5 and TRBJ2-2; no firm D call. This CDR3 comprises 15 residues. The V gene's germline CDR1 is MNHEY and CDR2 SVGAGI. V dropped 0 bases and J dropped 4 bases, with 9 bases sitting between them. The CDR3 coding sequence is TGTGCCAGCAGTTACTCGTTCTTAGGCACCGGGGAGCTGTTTTTT. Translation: CASSYSFLGTGELFF.

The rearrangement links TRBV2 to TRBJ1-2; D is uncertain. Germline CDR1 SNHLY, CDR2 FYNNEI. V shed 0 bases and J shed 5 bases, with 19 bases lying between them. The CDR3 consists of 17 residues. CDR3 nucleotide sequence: TGTGCCAGCAGTGAAGCGAAAGGGAGTTCCTTTGGATATGGCTACACCTTC. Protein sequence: CASSEAKGSSFGYGYTF.

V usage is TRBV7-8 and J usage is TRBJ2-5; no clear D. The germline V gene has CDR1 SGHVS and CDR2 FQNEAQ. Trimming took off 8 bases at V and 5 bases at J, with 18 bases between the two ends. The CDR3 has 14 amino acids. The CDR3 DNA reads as TGTGCCAGCGTCAGGAACGGACCCCGGGAGACCCAGTACTTC. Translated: CASVRNGPRETQYF.

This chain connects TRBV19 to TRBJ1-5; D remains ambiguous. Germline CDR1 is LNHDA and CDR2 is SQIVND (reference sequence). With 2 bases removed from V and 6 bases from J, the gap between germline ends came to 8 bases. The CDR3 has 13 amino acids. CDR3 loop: CASSINSGQPQHF. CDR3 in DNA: TGTGCCAGTAGTATAAACTCGGGTCAGCCCCAGCATTTT. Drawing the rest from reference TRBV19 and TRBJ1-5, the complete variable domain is DGGITQSPKYLFRKEGQNVTLSCEQNLNHDAMYWYRQDPGQGLRLIYYSQIVNDFQKGDIAEGYSVSREKKESFPLTVTSAQKNPTAFYLCASSINSGQPQHFGDGTRLSIL.

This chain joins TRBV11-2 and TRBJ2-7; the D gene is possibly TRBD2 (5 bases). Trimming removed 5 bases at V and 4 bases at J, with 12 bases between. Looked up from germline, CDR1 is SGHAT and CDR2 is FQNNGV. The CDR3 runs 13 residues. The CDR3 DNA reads TGTGCCAGCAGCCTTTATGGCGGGTACGAGCAGTACTTC. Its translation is CASSLYGGYEQYF.

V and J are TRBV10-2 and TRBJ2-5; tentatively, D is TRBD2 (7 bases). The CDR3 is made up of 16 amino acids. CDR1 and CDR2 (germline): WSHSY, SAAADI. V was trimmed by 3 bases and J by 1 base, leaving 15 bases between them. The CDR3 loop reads CASSEGLVGAQETQYF. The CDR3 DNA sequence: TGCGCCAGCAGTGAAGGACTAGTGGGGGCCCAAGAGACCCAGTACTTC.

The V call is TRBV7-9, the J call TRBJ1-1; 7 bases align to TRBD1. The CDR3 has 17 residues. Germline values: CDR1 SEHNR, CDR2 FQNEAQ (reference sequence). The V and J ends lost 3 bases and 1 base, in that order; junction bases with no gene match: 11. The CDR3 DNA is TGTGCCAGCAGCTTCGGAAGATGGGACAGCAAGAACACTGAAGCTTTCTTT. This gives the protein CASSFGRWDSKNTEAFF.

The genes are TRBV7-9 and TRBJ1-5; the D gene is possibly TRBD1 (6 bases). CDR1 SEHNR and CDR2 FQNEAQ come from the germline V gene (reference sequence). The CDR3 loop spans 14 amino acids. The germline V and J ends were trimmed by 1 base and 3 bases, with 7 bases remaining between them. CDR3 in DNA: TGTGCCAGCAGCTTAGGGACAGCCAATCAGCCCCAGCATTTT. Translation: CASSLGTANQPQHF.

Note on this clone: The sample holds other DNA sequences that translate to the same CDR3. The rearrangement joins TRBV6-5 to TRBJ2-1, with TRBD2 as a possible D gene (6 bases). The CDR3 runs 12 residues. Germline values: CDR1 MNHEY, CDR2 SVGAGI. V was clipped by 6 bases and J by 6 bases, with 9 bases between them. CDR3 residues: CASSPGGNEQFF. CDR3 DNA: TGTGCCAGCAGCCCCGGGGGCAATGAGCAGTTCTTC.

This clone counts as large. The CDR3 DNA follows: TGTGCCAGCAGCCAAGGGACAGGGCTTTTGGGGGAGCTGTTTTTT. Protein sequence: CASSQGTGLLGELFF. This chain uses TRBV14 with TRBJ2-2, with 8 bases identical to TRBD1. CDR3 size: 15 residues. Germline-derived CDR1 and CDR2 are SGHDN and FVKESK. V lost 1 base and J lost 8; bases outside the gene matches: 6.

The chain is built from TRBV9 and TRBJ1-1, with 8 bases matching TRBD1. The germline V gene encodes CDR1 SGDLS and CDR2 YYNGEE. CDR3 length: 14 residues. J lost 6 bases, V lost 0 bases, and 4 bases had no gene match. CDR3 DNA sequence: TGTGCCAGCAGCGTAGGTTCAGGGGGCCCTGAAGCTTTCTTT. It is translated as CASSVGSGGPEAFF.

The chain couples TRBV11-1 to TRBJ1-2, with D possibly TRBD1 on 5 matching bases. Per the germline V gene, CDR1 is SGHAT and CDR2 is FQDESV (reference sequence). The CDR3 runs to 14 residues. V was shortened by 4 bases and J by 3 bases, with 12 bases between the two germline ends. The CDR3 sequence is CASSYRGNHYGYTF. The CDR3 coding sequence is TGTGCCAGCAGCTACCGGGGGAACCACTATGGCTACACCTTC.

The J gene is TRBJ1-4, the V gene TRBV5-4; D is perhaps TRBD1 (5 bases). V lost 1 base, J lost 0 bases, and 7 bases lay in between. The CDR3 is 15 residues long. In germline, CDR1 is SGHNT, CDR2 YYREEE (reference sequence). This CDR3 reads CASSLTGPTNEKLFF. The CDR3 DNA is TGTGCCAGCAGCTTGACAGGCCCAACTAATGAAAAACTGTTTTTT.